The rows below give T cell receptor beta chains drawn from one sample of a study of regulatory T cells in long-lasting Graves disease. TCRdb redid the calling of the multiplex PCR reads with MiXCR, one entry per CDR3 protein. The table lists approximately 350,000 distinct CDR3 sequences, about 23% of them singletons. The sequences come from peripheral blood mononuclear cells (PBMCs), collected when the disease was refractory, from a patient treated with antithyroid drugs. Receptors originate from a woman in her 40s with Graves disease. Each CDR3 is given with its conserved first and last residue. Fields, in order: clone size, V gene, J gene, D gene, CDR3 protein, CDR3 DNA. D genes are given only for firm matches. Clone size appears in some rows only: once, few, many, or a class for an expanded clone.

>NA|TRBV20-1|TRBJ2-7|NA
CSARGPASVTYEQYF
TGCAGTGCTAGAGGGCCCGCTAGCGTAACCTACGAGCAGTACTTC
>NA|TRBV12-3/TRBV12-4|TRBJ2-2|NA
CASSRTGWVPGELFF
TGTGCCAGCAGTCGGACTGGTTGGGTCCCCGGGGAGCTGTTTTTT
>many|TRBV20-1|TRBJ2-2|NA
CSARDYGGELFF
TGCAGTGCTAGGGACTACGGCGGGGAGCTGTTTTTT
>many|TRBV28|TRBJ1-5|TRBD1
CASNSGQGQPQHF
TGTGCCAGCAATTCGGGACAGGGACAGCCCCAGCATTTT
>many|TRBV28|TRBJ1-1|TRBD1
CASSLTRGSFF
TGTGCCAGCAGTTTAACCAGGGGGAGTTTCTTT
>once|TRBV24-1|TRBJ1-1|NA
CATGLNEAFF
TGTGCCACCGGCCTAAATGAAGCTTTCTTT
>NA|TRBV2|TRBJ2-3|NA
CASSRFPVWDTQYF
TGTGCCAGCAGTCGGTTCCCGGTTTGGGATACGCAGTATTTT
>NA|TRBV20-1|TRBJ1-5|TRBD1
CSASGGGLQPQHF
TGCAGTGCTAGTGGAGGGGGCCTTCAGCCCCAGCATTTT
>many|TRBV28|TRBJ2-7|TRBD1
CASSRQGLSYEQYF
TGTGCCAGCAGCAGACAGGGCCTCTCCTACGAGCAGTACTTC
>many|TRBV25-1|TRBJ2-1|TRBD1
CASSGGTGFSNEQFF
TGTGCCAGCAGTGGAGGGACAGGGTTTTCCAATGAGCAGTTCTTC
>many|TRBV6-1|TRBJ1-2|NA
CASQETAGSSGYTF
TGTGCCAGCCAGGAGACGGCAGGGTCCTCCGGCTACACCTTC
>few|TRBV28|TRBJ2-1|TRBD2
CASRPRLAGGALDEQFF
TGTGCCAGCAGACCCCGGTTAGCGGGAGGCGCCCTCGATGAGCAGTTCTTC
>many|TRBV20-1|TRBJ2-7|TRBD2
CSARGGRTLNEQYF
TGCAGTGCTAGAGGCGGGAGGACACTCAACGAGCAGTACTTC
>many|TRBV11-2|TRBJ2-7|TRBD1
CASSFRQGSYEQYF
TGTGCCAGCAGCTTCCGACAGGGTTCCTACGAGCAGTACTTC
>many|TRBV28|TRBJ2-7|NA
CASSFFAGPPYEQYF
TGTGCCAGCAGTTTTTTCGCAGGGCCCCCTTACGAGCAGTACTTC
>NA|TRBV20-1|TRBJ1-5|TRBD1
CSARDSAGQSNQPQHF
TGCAGTGCTAGAGATAGTGCGGGACAGAGCAATCAGCCCCAGCATTTT
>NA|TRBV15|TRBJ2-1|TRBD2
CATSRDSSGTSGNEQFF
TGCGCCACCAGCAGAGATTCGAGCGGGACCTCGGGCAATGAGCAGTTCTTC
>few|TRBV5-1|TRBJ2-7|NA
CASRRNRDLYEQYF
TGCGCCAGCAGGCGCAACCGGGACCTCTACGAGCAGTACTTC
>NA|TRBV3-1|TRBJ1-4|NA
CASSQGTATNEKLFF
TGTGCCAGCAGCCAAGGCACCGCAACTAATGAAAAACTGTTTTTT
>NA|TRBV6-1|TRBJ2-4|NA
CASSPAAWGGKNIQYF
TGTGCCAGCAGTCCCGCGGCTTGGGGAGGCAAAAACATTCAGTACTTC
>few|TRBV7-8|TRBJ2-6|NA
CASSARRASSGANVLTF
TGTGCCAGCAGCGCAAGAAGGGCCTCCTCTGGGGCCAACGTCCTGACTTTC
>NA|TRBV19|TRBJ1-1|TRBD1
CASTMRDRNTEAFF
TGTGCCAGTACCATGAGGGACAGGAACACTGAAGCTTTCTTT
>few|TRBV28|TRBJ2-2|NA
CASSHASHGTGELFF
TGTGCCAGCAGTCACGCCTCTCACGGCACCGGGGAGCTGTTTTTT
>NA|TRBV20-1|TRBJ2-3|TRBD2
CSARESASGPWDTQYF
TGCAGTGCTAGAGAGTCCGCTAGCGGGCCTTGGGATACGCAGTATTTT
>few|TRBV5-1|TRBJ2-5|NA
CASSLALGRGQETQYF
TGCGCCAGCAGCTTGGCCTTGGGCAGGGGACAAGAGACCCAGTACTTC
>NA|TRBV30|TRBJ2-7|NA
CAWRTNRGEQYF
TGTGCCTGGAGGACTAACAGAGGGGAGCAGTACTTC
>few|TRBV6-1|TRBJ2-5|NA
CASSVLNAVQVVVTQYF
TGTGCCAGCAGTGTTTTGAATGCGGTACAGGTCGTTGTGACCCAGTACTTC